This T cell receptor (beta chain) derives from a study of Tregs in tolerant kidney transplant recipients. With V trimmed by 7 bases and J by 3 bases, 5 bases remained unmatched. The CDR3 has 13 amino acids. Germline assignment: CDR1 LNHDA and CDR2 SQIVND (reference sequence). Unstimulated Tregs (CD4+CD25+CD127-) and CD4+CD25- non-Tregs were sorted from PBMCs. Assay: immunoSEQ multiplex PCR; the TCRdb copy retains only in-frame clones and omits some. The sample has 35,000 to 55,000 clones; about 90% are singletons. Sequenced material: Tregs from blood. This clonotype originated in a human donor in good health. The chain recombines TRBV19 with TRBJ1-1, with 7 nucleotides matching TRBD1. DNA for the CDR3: TGTGCCAGTATGGGACAGATACACACTGAAGCTTTCTTT. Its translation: CASMGQIHTEAFF.